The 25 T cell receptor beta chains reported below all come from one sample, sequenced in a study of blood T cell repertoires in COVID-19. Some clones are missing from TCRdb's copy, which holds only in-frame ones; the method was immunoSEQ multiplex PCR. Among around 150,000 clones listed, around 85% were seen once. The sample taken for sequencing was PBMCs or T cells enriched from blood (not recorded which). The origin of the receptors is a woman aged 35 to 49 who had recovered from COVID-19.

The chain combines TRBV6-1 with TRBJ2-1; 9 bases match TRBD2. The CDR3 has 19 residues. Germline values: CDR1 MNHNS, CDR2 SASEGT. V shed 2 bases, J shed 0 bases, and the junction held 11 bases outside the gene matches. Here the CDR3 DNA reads TGTGCCAGCAGTGAACTAATCTCTAGCGGGATCAGCTCCTACAATGAGCAGTTCTTC. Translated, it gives CASSELISSGISSYNEQFF.

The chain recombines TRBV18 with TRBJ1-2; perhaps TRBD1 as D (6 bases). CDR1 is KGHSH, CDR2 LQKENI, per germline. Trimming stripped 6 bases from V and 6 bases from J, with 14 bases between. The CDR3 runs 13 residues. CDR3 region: CASSETGGNGYTF. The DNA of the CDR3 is TGTGCCAGCTCTGAGACGGGGGGCAATGGCTACACCTTC.

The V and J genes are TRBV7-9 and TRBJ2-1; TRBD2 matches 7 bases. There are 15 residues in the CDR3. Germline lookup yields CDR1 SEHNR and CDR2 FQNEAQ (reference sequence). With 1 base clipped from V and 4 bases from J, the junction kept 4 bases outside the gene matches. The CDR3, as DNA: TGTGCCAGCAGCTTAGTTGCGGGGGAATACAATGAGCAGTTCTTC. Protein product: CASSLVAGEYNEQFF.

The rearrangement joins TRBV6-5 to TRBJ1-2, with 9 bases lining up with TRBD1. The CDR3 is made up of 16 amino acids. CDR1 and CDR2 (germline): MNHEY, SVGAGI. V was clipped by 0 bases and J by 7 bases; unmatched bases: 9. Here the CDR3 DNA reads TGTGCCAGCAGTTACTCCCCGAGGGACAGGGAGGGTGGCTACACCTTC. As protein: CASSYSPRDREGGYTF.

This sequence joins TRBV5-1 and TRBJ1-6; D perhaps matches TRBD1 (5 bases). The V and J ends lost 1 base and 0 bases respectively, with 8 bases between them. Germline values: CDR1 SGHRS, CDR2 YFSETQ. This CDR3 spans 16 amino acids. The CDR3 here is CASSLRDSSYNSPLHF. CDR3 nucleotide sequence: TGCGCCAGCAGCTTGCGTGACAGCTCCTATAATTCACCCCTCCACTTT.

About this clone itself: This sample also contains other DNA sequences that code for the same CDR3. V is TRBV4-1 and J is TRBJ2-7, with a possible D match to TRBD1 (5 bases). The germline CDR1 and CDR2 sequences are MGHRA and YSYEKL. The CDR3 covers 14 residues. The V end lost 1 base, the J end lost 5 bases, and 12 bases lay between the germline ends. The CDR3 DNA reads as TGCGCCAGCAGCCAAGCCCCCTCAGGGAACGAGCAGTACTTC. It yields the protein CASSQAPSGNEQYF.

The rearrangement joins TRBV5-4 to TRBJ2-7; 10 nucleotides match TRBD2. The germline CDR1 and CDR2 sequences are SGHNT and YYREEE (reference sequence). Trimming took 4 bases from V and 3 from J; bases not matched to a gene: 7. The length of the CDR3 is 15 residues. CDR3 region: CASSRKLAGYYEQYF. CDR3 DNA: TGTGCCAGCAGCCGTAAACTAGCGGGGTACTACGAGCAGTACTTC.

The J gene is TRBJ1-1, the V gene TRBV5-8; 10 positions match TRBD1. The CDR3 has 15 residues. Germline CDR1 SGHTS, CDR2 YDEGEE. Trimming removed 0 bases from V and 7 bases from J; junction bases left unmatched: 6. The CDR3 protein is CASSLGGQGVYEAFF. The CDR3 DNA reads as TGTGCCAGCAGCTTGGGTGGACAGGGGGTTTATGAAGCTTTCTTT.

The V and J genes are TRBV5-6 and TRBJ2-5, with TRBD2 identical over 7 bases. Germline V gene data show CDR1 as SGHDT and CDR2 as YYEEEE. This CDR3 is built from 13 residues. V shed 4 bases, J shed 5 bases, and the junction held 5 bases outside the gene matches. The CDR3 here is CASSMAGEETQYF. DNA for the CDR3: TGTGCCAGCAGCATGGCGGGGGAGGAGACCCAGTACTTC.

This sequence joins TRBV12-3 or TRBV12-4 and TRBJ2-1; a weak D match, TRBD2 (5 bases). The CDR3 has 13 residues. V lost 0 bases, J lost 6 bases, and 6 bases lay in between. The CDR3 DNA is TGTGCCAGCAGTTTAGCGGGGAGCAATGAGCAGTTCTTC. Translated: CASSLAGSNEQFF.

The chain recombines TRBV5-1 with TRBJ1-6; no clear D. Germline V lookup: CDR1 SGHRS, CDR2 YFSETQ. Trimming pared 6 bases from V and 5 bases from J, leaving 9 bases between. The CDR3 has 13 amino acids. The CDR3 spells CASNREDNSPLHF. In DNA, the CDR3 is TGCGCCAGCAACCGGGAGGATAATTCACCCCTCCACTTT.

CDR3 DNA sequence: TGTGCCAGTAGTGGGCAGGGGGCCCGCAATGAGCAGTTCTTC. This encodes CASSGQGARNEQFF. The chain employs TRBV19 and TRBJ2-1; 8 bases fit TRBD1. With 5 bases clipped from V and 6 bases from J, the junction kept 6 bases outside the gene matches. The CDR3 spans 14 residues. Germline lookup yields CDR1 LNHDA and CDR2 SQIVND (reference sequence).

In nucleotides, the CDR3 is TGTGCCAGCAGCCAAGACAACCAGGCTGGCTACACCTTC. Translation gives CASSQDNQAGYTF. The chain uses TRBV3-1 (or the pseudogene TRBV3-2) and TRBJ1-2; D remains unclear. CDR3 length: 13 residues. Trimming removed 0 bases from V and 7 bases from J, with 9 bases in between. Germline V CDR1 and CDR2: LGHDT, YNNKEL (reference sequence).

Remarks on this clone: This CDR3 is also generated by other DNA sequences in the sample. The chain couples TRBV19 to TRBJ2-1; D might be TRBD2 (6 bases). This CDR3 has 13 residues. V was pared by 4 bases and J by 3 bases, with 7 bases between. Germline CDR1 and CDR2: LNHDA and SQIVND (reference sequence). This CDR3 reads CASSTTSYNEQFF. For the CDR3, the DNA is TGTGCCAGTAGTACGACTAGCTACAATGAGCAGTTCTTC. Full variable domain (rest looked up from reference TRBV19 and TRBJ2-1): DGGITQSPKYLFRKEGQNVTLSCEQNLNHDAMYWYRQDPGQGLRLIYYSQIVNDFQKGDIAEGYSVSREKKESFPLTVTSAQKNPTAFYLCASSTTSYNEQFFGPGTRLTVL.

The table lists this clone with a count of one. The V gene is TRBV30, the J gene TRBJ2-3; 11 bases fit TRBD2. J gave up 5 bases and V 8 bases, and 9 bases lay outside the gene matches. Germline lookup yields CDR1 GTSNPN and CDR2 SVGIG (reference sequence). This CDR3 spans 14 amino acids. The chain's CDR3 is CALSRTSGRDTQYF. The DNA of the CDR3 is TGTGCCCTATCGCGAACTAGCGGGAGAGATACGCAGTATTTT.

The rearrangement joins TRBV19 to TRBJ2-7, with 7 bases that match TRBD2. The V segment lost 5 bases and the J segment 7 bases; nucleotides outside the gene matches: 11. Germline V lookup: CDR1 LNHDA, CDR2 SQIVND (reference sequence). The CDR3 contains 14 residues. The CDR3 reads CASSQPGLPWEQYF. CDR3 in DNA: TGTGCCAGTAGTCAACCGGGACTACCGTGGGAGCAGTACTTC.

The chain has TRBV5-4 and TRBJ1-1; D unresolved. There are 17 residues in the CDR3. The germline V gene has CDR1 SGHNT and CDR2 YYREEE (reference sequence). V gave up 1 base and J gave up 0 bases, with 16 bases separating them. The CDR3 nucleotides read TGTGCCAGCAGCTTGACCCGCCTCGACAAGATGAACACTGAAGCTTTCTTT. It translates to CASSLTRLDKMNTEAFF.

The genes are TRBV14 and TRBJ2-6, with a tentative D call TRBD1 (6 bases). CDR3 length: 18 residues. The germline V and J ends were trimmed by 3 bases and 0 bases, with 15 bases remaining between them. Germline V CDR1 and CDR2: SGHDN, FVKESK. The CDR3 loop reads CASSHLQGPLSGANVLTF. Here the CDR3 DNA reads TGTGCCAGCAGCCACCTACAGGGACCTCTCTCTGGGGCCAACGTCCTGACTTTC.

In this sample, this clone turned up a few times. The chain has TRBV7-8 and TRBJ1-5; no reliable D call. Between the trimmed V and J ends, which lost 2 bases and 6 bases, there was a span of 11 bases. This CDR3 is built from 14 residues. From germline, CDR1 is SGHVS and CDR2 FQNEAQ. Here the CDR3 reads CASSLRAGSQPQHF. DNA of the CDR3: TGTGCCAGCAGCTTAAGGGCGGGTAGTCAGCCCCAGCATTTT.

CDR3 amino acids: CSVGTGGHSPLHF. The CDR3 DNA is TGCAGCGTTGGAACAGGGGGACATTCACCCCTCCACTTT. The rearrangement links TRBV29-1 to TRBJ1-6, with TRBD1 matching 8 bases. Germline loops: CDR1 SQVTM, CDR2 ANQGSEA. Germline trimming cut 4 bases from V and 8 bases from J; bases unmatched to any gene: 4. This CDR3 contains 13 residues.

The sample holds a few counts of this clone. The CDR3 sequence is CASSPRLAGPTQETQYF. The CDR3 DNA sequence: TGTGCCAGCAGCCCCCGACTAGCGGGACCCACCCAAGAGACCCAGTACTTC. This rearrangement joins TRBV7-8 to TRBJ2-5, with 11 nucleotides matching TRBD2. The CDR3 is made up of 17 amino acids. J was trimmed by 1 base and V by 5 bases; bases with no gene match: 9. Germline values: CDR1 SGHVS, CDR2 FQNEAQ. The full variable domain, rest sourced from reference TRBV7-8 and TRBJ2-5, is GAGVSQSPRYKVAKRGQDVALRCDPISGHVSLFWYQQALGQGPEFLTYFQNEAQLDKSGLPSDRFFAERPEGSVSTLKIQRTQQEDSAVYLCASSPRLAGPTQETQYFGPGTRLLVL.

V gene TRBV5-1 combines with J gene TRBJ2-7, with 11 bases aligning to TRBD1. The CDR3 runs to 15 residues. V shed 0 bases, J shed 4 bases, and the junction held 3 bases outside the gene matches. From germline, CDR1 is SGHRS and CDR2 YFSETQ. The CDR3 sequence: CASSLAGQGAYEQYF. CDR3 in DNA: TGCGCCAGCAGCTTGGCAGGACAGGGGGCGTACGAGCAGTACTTC.

The CDR3 region has the DNA TGTGCCAGCAGCTTAGGGGGCCGCACTGAAGCTTTCTTT. It specifies CASSLGGRTEAFF. This sequence joins TRBV7-3 and TRBJ1-1, with D possibly TRBD1 on 6 matching bases. Germline assignment: CDR1 SGHTA and CDR2 FQGTGA. The CDR3 length is 13 residues. V was clipped by 2 bases and J by 4 bases, with 8 bases between them.

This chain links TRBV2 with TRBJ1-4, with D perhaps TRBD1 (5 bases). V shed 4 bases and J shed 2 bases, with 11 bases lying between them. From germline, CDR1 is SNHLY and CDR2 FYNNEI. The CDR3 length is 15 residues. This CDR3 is CASSGGRGTNEKLFF. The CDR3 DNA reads TGTGCCAGCAGTGGGGGCCGAGGCACTAATGAAAAACTGTTTTTT. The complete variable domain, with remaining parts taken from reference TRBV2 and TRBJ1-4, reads EPEVTQTPSHQVTQMGQEVILRCVPISNHLYFYWYRQILGQKVEFLVSFYNNEISEKSEIFDDQFSVERPDGSNFTLKIRSTKLEDSAMYFCASSGGRGTNEKLFFGSGTQLSVL.

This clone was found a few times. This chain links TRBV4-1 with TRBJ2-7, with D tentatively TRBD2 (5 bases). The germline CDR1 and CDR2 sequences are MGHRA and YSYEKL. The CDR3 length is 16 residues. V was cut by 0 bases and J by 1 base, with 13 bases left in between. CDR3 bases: TGCGCCAGCAGCCAAGAAGAGAGCGGACTTTCCTACGAGCAGTACTTC. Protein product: CASSQEESGLSYEQYF.